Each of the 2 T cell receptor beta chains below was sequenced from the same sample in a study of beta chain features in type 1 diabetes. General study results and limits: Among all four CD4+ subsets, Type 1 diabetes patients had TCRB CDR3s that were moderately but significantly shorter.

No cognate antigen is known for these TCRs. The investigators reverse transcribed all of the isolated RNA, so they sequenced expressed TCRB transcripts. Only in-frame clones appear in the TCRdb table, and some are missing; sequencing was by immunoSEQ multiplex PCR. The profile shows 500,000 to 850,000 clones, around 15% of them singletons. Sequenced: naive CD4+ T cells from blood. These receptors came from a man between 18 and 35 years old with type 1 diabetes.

CDR3 sequence: CAWSKVKREWIQETQYF. CDR3 sequence (DNA): TGTGCCTGGAGTAAGGTGAAGCGGGAGTGGATCCAAGAGACCCAGTACTTC. The chain combines TRBV30 with TRBJ2-5; 8 bases match TRBD2. This CDR3 has 17 residues. Germline assignment: CDR1 GTSNPN and CDR2 SVGIG (reference sequence). Trimming took 2 bases from V and 1 from J; bases not matched to a gene: 12. The full variable domain, rest sourced from reference TRBV30 and TRBJ2-5, is SQTIHQWPATLVQPVGSPLSLECTVEGTSNPNLYWYRQAAGRGLQLLFYSVGIGQISSEVPQNLSASRPQDRQFILSSKKLLLSDSGFYLCAWSKVKREWIQETQYFGPGTRLLVL.

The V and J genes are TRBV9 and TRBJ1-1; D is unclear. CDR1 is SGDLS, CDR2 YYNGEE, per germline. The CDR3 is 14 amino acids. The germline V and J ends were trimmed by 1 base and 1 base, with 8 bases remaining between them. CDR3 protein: CASSVNQGNTEAFF. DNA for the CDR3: TGTGCCAGCAGCGTAAATCAAGGGAACACTGAAGCTTTCTTT.